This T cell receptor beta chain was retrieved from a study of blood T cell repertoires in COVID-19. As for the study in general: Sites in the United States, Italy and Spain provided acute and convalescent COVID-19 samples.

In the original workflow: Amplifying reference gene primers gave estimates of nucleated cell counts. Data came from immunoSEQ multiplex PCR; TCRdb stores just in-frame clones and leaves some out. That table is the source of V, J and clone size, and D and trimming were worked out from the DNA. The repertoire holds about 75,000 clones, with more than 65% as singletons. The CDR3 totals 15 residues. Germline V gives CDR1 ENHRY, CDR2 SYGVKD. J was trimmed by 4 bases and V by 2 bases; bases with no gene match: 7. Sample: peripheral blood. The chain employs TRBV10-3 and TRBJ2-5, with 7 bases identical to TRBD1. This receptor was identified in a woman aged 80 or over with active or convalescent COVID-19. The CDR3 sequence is CAISEDRVDLETQYF. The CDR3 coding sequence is TGTGCCATCAGTGAGGACAGGGTAGACTTAGAGACCCAGTACTTC.